The 30 T cell receptor beta chains given below trace back to one sample, sequenced in a study of blood T cell repertoires in COVID-19. Using immunoSEQ multiplex PCR, the repertoire was profiled, and TCRdb retains in-frame clones only, with some absent. The sample consists of around 250,000 clones, around 90% of them appearing once. The sequencing input was peripheral blood. All receptors derive from a woman in her fifties or sixties with COVID-19, enrolled during active disease.

The CDR3 DNA follows: TGTGCCAGCAGTTATCTGACAGGCGTGCACGAGCAGTACTTC. It is translated as CASSYLTGVHEQYF. The chain carries TRBV6-2 or TRBV6-3 and TRBJ2-7; D is possibly TRBD1 (6 bases). The V end was cut by 3 bases, the J end by 5 bases, with 14 bases between. The CDR3 contains 14 residues. Germline V lookup: CDR1 MNHEY, CDR2 SVGEGT.

The chain uses TRBV19 and TRBJ1-5; D remains ambiguous. Germline V CDR1 and CDR2: LNHDA, SQIVND (reference sequence). The ends were cut back, 5 bases at V and 0 bases at J, with 11 bases in the middle. The CDR3 covers 15 residues. CDR3 coding DNA: TGTGCCAGTAGTGAAACAGCTTATAGCAATCAGCCCCAGCATTTT. Translated, it gives CASSETAYSNQPQHF.

This rearrangement joins TRBV7-9 to TRBJ2-7, with TRBD2 as a possible D gene (5 bases). CDR1 is SEHNR, CDR2 FQNEAQ, per germline (reference sequence). The CDR3 sequence is 17 residues long. V was cut by 1 base and J by 1 base, with 17 bases left in between. CDR3: CASSLGAVLVSSYEQYF. Written as DNA, the CDR3 is TGTGCCAGCAGCTTAGGGGCGGTACTAGTGTCTTCCTACGAGCAGTACTTC. Drawing the rest from reference TRBV7-9 and TRBJ2-7, the complete variable domain is DTGVSQNPRHKITKRGQNVTFRCDPISEHNRLYWYRQTLGQGPEFLTYFQNEAQLEKSRLLSDRFSAERPKGSFSTLEIQRTEQGDSAMYLCASSLGAVLVSSYEQYFGPGTRLTVT.

This sequence joins TRBV7-9 and TRBJ1-3; possibly TRBD1 for D (5 bases). This CDR3 spans 15 amino acids. V lost 5 bases, J lost 4 bases, and 15 bases lay in between. Germline V CDR1 and CDR2: SEHNR, FQNEAQ (reference sequence). For the CDR3, the DNA is TGTGCCAGCAGCCAAGCAGGGACTGAAGGAAACACCATATATTTT. This sequence encodes CASSQAGTEGNTIYF.

The rearrangement uses TRBV3-1 (or the pseudogene TRBV3-2) and TRBJ1-2, with D tentatively TRBD1 (6 bases). CDR3 length equals 14 residues. The germline V and J ends were trimmed by 5 bases and 7 bases, with 17 bases remaining between them. CDR1 is LGHDT and CDR2 is YNNKEL in the germline V gene (reference sequence). For the CDR3, the DNA is TGTGCCAGCAGCGATAATACAGGGATTCTTGGCTACACCTTC. Translating gives CASSDNTGILGYTF.

The genes are TRBV19 and TRBJ1-2; tentative D call: TRBD1 (6 bases). From germline, CDR1 is LNHDA and CDR2 SQIVND (reference sequence). V shed 4 bases and J shed 6 bases, with 15 bases lying between them. The CDR3 has 14 amino acids. The CDR3, as DNA: TGTGCCAGTAGTACCTCACAGGGAATCGATGGCTACACCTTC. It encodes CASSTSQGIDGYTF.

The chain combines TRBV6-1 with TRBJ1-6, with 7 bases identical to TRBD1. Losses at the gene ends were 6 bases for V and 4 bases for J; bases not matched to a gene: 9. Germline V lookup: CDR1 MNHNS, CDR2 SASEGT. This CDR3 is built from 16 residues. The CDR3 here is CASREYRDSYNSPLHF. The CDR3, as DNA: TGTGCCAGCAGAGAATACCGGGACAGTTATAATTCACCCCTCCACTTT.

The chain joins TRBV11-2 to TRBJ1-5; 8 bases are shared with TRBD1. Unmatched junction bases numbered 9, after V lost 5 bases and J lost 6 bases. The CDR3 length is 15 residues. In germline, CDR1 is SGHAT, CDR2 FQNNGV. The DNA for the CDR3 is TGTGCCAGCAGCCATGACAGGGGAGCGGCTCAGCCCCAGCATTTT. Translation: CASSHDRGAAQPQHF.

This clone was seen only once. The rearrangement links TRBV19 to TRBJ1-4; 11 nucleotides line up with TRBD1. This CDR3 is built from 14 residues. The V segment lost 5 bases and the J segment 7 bases; nucleotides outside the gene matches: 3. Germline CDR1 reads LNHDA; CDR2 reads SQIVND (reference sequence). The CDR3 here is CASSVGTGGEKLFF. In DNA form, the CDR3 reads TGTGCCAGTAGTGTCGGGACAGGGGGTGAAAAACTGTTTTTT.

The V call is TRBV10-3, the J call TRBJ1-1; D might be TRBD1 (5 bases). V was cut by 3 bases and J by 1 base, with 6 bases left in between. The CDR3 is 13 residues long. The germline gives CDR1 ENHRY, CDR2 SYGVKD. The CDR3 coding sequence is TGTGCCATCAGTGAAAGGGGGAACACTGAAGCTTTCTTT. Translating it yields CAISERGNTEAFF.

The rearrangement links TRBV3-1 (or the pseudogene TRBV3-2) to TRBJ1-2; TRBD1 matches at 8 bases. Germline CDR1 reads LGHDT; CDR2 reads YNNKEL (reference sequence). The CDR3 contains 13 residues. The J segment lost 11 bases and the V segment lost 0 bases, leaving 5 bases of the junction unmatched. The CDR3 nucleotides are TGTGCCAGCAGCCAAGAGCGGGACAGGTGGTACACCTTC. Translating it yields CASSQERDRWYTF.

The chain couples TRBV19 to TRBJ1-5; no clear D gene. Germline assignment: CDR1 LNHDA and CDR2 SQIVND (reference sequence). The CDR3 spans 15 residues. Trimming took off 1 base at V and 4 bases at J, with 11 bases between the two ends. DNA for the CDR3: TGTGCCAGTAGTATAGGCCCTCACTCGAATCAGCCCCAGCATTTT. It codes for CASSIGPHSNQPQHF. Based on the CDR3 plus reference TRBV19 and TRBJ1-5, the full variable domain is DGGITQSPKYLFRKEGQNVTLSCEQNLNHDAMYWYRQDPGQGLRLIYYSQIVNDFQKGDIAEGYSVSREKKESFPLTVTSAQKNPTAFYLCASSIGPHSNQPQHFGDGTRLSIL.

The sample holds a few counts of this clone. This chain uses TRBV19 with TRBJ1-3, with D perhaps matching TRBD1 (5 bases). The germline V gene encodes CDR1 LNHDA and CDR2 SQIVND (reference sequence). V lost 3 bases, J lost 2 bases, and 17 bases lay in between. There are 17 residues in the CDR3. The CDR3: CASSMDIGRWPGNTIYF. CDR3 sequence (DNA): TGTGCCAGTAGTATGGACATCGGGAGATGGCCTGGAAACACCATATATTTT.

The CDR3, as DNA: TGTGCCAGCAGCCCCCACATGGGTTTAAGCGACACTGAAGCTTTCTTT. Translating it yields CASSPHMGLSDTEAFF. The gene calls are TRBV9 and TRBJ1-1; D remains ambiguous. Germline V CDR1 and CDR2: SGDLS, YYNGEE. Trimming cost V 4 bases and J 3 bases, with 19 bases left between them. This CDR3 spans 16 amino acids. The full variable domain, rest sourced from reference TRBV9 and TRBJ1-1, is DSGVTQTPKHLITATGQRVTLRCSPRSGDLSVYWYQQSLDQGLQFLIQYYNGEERAKGNILERFSAQQFPDLHSELNLSSLELGDSALYFCASSPHMGLSDTEAFFGQGTRLTVV.

The chain combines TRBV6-1 with TRBJ1-4; D is undetermined. Trimming stripped 1 base from V and 0 bases from J, with 6 bases between. CDR3 length: 15 residues. The germline gives CDR1 MNHNS, CDR2 SASEGT. The CDR3 bases are TGTGCCAGCAGTGAAGGGGCAACAACTAATGAAAAACTGTTTTTT. Translation gives CASSEGATTNEKLFF.

V and J are TRBV15 and TRBJ2-7; weak D call: TRBD1 (6 bases). The CDR3 consists of 14 residues. The germline CDR1 and CDR2 sequences are LNHNV and YYDKDF (reference sequence). Trimming took 5 bases from V and 1 from J, leaving 12 bases between them. The DNA of the CDR3 is TGTGCCACCAGCTCTCGGGACACATCCTACGAGCAGTACTTC. It translates to CATSSRDTSYEQYF. The whole variable domain, filled in from reference TRBV15 and TRBJ2-7, reads DAMVIQNPRYQVTQFGKPVTLSCSQTLNHNVMYWYQQKSSQAPKLLFHYYDKDFNNEADTPDNFQSRRPNTSFCFLDIRSPGLGDTAMYLCATSSRDTSYEQYFGPGTRLTVT.

This chain links TRBV18 with TRBJ1-4; the D gene is possibly TRBD1 (5 bases). This CDR3 contains 14 residues. The germline CDR1 and CDR2 sequences are KGHSH and LQKENI. The V gene lost 2 bases and the J gene lost 6 bases, with 10 bases spanning the gap. CDR3 sequence reads: CASSPTRADEKLFF. The CDR3 DNA sequence: TGTGCCAGCTCACCAACCAGGGCGGATGAAAAACTGTTTTTT.

The J gene is TRBJ2-3, the V gene TRBV7-2, with 8 bases lining up with TRBD2. The CDR3 extends over 18 amino acids. In germline, CDR1 is SGHTA, CDR2 FQGNSA. The ends lost 1 base at V and 1 base at J; junction bases unmatched: 10. The CDR3 DNA follows: TGTGCCAGCAGCTTAGGAACGCGGGGGGCCTACCGCACAGATACGCAGTATTTT. The encoded protein is CASSLGTRGAYRTDTQYF.

The chain carries TRBV2 and TRBJ1-5; 7 positions agree with TRBD1. The germline CDR1 and CDR2 sequences are SNHLY and FYNNEI. V trimming: 3 bases; J trimming: 6 bases; junction bases outside the gene matches: 11. CDR3 length equals 16 residues. CDR3 nucleotide sequence: TGTGCCAGCAGTGAGGCGGGGAACAGGGGAGGTCAGCCCCAGCATTTT. It yields the protein CASSEAGNRGGQPQHF.

The genes are TRBV30 and TRBJ1-5; 10 bases fit TRBD1. This CDR3 has 15 residues. The V and J ends lost 0 bases and 7 bases, in that order; junction bases with no gene match: 6. Germline CDR1 GTSNPN, CDR2 SVGIG (reference sequence). DNA for the CDR3: TGTGCCTGGAGTGTATTGGGACAGGGGAGCCAGCCCCAGCATTTT. The encoded protein is CAWSVLGQGSQPQHF.

The gene calls are TRBV18 and TRBJ1-1; possible D gene TRBD1, 5 bases. Germline V gene sequence: CDR1 KGHSH, CDR2 LQKENI. The CDR3 extends over 15 amino acids. Trimming pared 8 bases from V and 1 base from J, leaving 17 bases between. CDR3 bases: TGTGCCAGCACGCCGCTTGTGGGGCAGAACACTGAAGCTTTCTTT. As protein: CASTPLVGQNTEAFF.

The gene calls are TRBV19 and TRBJ2-1; 9 nucleotides agree with TRBD2. V gave up 3 bases and J gave up 8 bases; unmatched junction bases: 8. Germline values: CDR1 LNHDA, CDR2 SQIVND (reference sequence). The CDR3 is 15 residues long. CDR3 sequence (DNA): TGTGCCAGTAGTATGGAAGCTAGCGGGGTCGATGAGCAGTTCTTC. It translates to CASSMEASGVDEQFF.

V gene TRBV3-1 (or the pseudogene TRBV3-2) combines with J gene TRBJ2-2; a possible D gene is TRBD1 (5 bases). Germline lookup yields CDR1 LGHDT and CDR2 YNNKEL (reference sequence). There are 13 residues in the CDR3. V lost 1 base to trimming and J lost 6 bases, with 6 bases between them. The CDR3 nucleotides read TGTGCCAGCAGCCAAGGCAGGGCCGGGGAGCTGTTTTTT. This encodes CASSQGRAGELFF.

The V gene is TRBV5-6, the J gene TRBJ1-4; TRBD1 matches 10 bases. V shed 4 bases and J 8 bases; nucleotides not matched to a gene: 5. Germline lookup yields CDR1 SGHDT and CDR2 YYEEEE. The CDR3 has 14 amino acids. The CDR3 DNA reads TGTGCCAGCAGCCTCGGGACAGGGGAGGAAAAACTGTTTTTT. This translates into CASSLGTGEEKLFF.

The chain couples TRBV3-1 (or the pseudogene TRBV3-2) to TRBJ1-3, with 9 bases matching TRBD1. Germline V gene lookup returns CDR1 LGHDT and CDR2 YNNKEL (reference sequence). With 4 bases clipped from V and 9 bases from J, the junction kept 13 bases outside the gene matches. The CDR3 contains 16 residues. The CDR3 protein is CASSLTPGTGFGTIYF. Written as DNA, the CDR3 is TGTGCCAGCAGCCTAACGCCCGGGACAGGGTTCGGCACCATATATTTT.

This clone came up once. The V and J genes are TRBV10-3 and TRBJ2-3; D perhaps matches TRBD1 (6 bases). The CDR3 is 14 residues long. The germline V gene encodes CDR1 ENHRY and CDR2 SYGVKD. Trimming cost V 7 bases and J 2 bases, with 13 bases left between them. CDR3 amino acids: CAIMRDTATDTQYF. CDR3 DNA sequence: TGTGCCATCATGAGGGACACAGCCACAGATACGCAGTATTTT.

In its sample, this clone was seen once. This chain joins TRBV25-1 and TRBJ2-1; 12 bases are shared with TRBD2. V dropped 5 bases and J dropped 8; count of bases not matched to a gene: 10. CDR1 and CDR2 (germline): MGHDK, SYGVNS. There are 16 residues in the CDR3. The CDR3 DNA sequence: TGTGCCAGCAGTTTCCGACTAGCGGGGGTTCGAGATGAGCAGTTCTTC. Translated, it gives CASSFRLAGVRDEQFF. The entire variable domain, with the rest obtained from reference TRBV25-1 and TRBJ2-1, is as follows: EADIYQTPRYLVIGTGKKITLECSQTMGHDKMYWYQQDPGMELHLIHYSYGVNSTEKGDLSSESTVSRIRTEHFPLTLESARPSHTSQYLCASSFRLAGVRDEQFFGPGTRLTVL.

The chain carries TRBV7-3 and TRBJ1-1; the D is unclear. The CDR3 is 14 amino acids. Germline V gene data show CDR1 as SGHTA and CDR2 as FQGTGA. V was shortened by 2 bases and J by 1 base, with 8 bases between the two germline ends. The CDR3 spells CASSLFPENTEAFF. CDR3 DNA sequence: TGTGCCAGCAGCTTATTCCCAGAGAACACTGAAGCTTTCTTT.

The gene calls are TRBV11-3 and TRBJ1-5; 8 bases agree with TRBD1. Germline assignment: CDR1 SGHNT and CDR2 YENEEA. V lost 3 bases to trimming and J lost 0 bases; unmatched junction nucleotides: 7. The CDR3 has 17 amino acids. The CDR3 DNA reads as TGTGCCAGCAGCTTCAGGGGGCAGGCGGATAGCAATCAGCCCCAGCATTTT. It is translated as CASSFRGQADSNQPQHF.

The rearrangement joins TRBV30 to TRBJ2-2; D not certain. The V and J ends lost 1 base and 4 bases respectively, with 13 bases between them. Germline V gene data show CDR1 as GTSNPN and CDR2 as SVGIG (reference sequence). CDR3 length: 15 amino acids. For the CDR3, the DNA is TGTGCCTGGAGTGAGCTAGTATACGGCACCGGGGAGCTGTTTTTT. Protein sequence: CAWSELVYGTGELFF.